The clone carrying this TCR beta chain was found a few times. Its cognate antigen is unknown. The isolated RNA, all of it, was reverse transcribed, so expressed TCRB transcripts were what got sequenced. The method was immunoSEQ multiplex PCR; TCRdb's version includes in-frame clones alone and lacks a portion of them. The sample records more than 95,000 clones, roughly 17% being singletons. Deletions cut 4 bases from V and 8 bases from J, with 24 bases between. The CDR3 consists of 17 residues. Germline lookup yields CDR1 MGHRA and CDR2 YSYEKL. This sample was taken from a study of beta chain features in type 1 diabetes. Whole-study results and caveats: Researchers could not determine here whether HLA type influences TCRB rearrangement. Type 1 diabetes patients had TCRB CDR3s that were shorter (moderately but significantly so) in all four CD4+ subsets.

The sample consisted of central memory CD4+ T cells from blood. The TCR sequence derives from a man between 18 and 29 years old with type 1 diabetes. The gene calls are TRBV4-1 and TRBJ2-1, with D hard to call. The CDR3 coding sequence is TGCGCCAGCAGCCTCCGACTGGGTCAGTTCAGCCTCGATGAGCAGTTCTTC. Translating it yields CASSLRLGQFSLDEQFF.